This T cell receptor beta chain was identified during a study of cytomegalovirus exposure and HLA in healthy donors. Whole-study findings and limits: V- and J-gene trimming in TCR beta was tied to a missense DCLRE1C variant by an analysis performed later. For most subjects, TCR beta sequences were reported to predict HLA-A and HLA-B alleles with accuracy. CMV serostatus was the sole immune exposure data available.

In the PCR, 60 Vbeta and 13 Jbeta primers were used. Clones were read by immunoSEQ multiplex PCR, and TCRdb kept only the in-frame ones, dropping some. The table includes around 96,000 clones, around 82% detected once. CDR1 is SGHRS, CDR2 YFSETQ, per germline. This CDR3 has 14 amino acids. V was cut by 2 bases and J by 0 bases, with 8 bases left in between. This clone was picked up one time. Its antigen is as yet unknown. Sequencing input: PBMCs. The source is a man aged 18 to 29 in good health and CMV-seronegative. This rearrangement joins TRBV5-1 to TRBJ1-1; no clear D. The CDR3 coding sequence is TGCGCCAGCAGCTTAGAGTCAATGAACACTGAAGCTTTCTTT. It encodes CASSLESMNTEAFF.